The 30 T cell receptor beta chains reported below all come from one sample, sequenced in a study of T-cell reconstitution after alpha-beta-depleted transplantation in children. This sample's TCRbeta library carried unique molecular identifier barcodes. Via MiXCR, TCRdb re-called the PCR reads, giving one row per CDR3 protein. This table has around 700,000 distinct CDR3 sequences, approximately 14% appearing once. This specimen consisted of PBMCs, obtained before TCRalphabeta/CD19-depleted stem cell transplant. The receptor source for this set is a girl aged 2 to 10 with congenital amegakaryocytic thrombocytopenia, due to receive a stem cell transplant.

In its sample, this clonotype was seen a few times. The CDR3 is CASSPLIGRGSYEQYF. CDR3 sequence (DNA): TGTGCCAGCAGCCCTCTCATAGGCAGGGGGTCCTACGAGCAGTACTTC. The genes are TRBV28 and TRBJ2-7; 7 nucleotides align to TRBD1. V lost 6 bases, J lost 1 base, and 12 bases stayed unmatched. The CDR3 length is 16 residues. Germline lookup yields CDR1 MDHEN and CDR2 SYDVKM.

Of note for this clonotype: The junction does not match germline at one end; this may be a read error. The V gene is TRBV5-1, the J gene TRBJ1-1; D not certain. In germline, CDR1 is SGHRS, CDR2 YFSETQ. The CDR3 is made up of 16 amino acids. The CDR3 region is CASSLERAPGKTEAYF. In DNA, the CDR3 is TGCGCCAGCAGCTTGGAGAGGGCTCCCGGTAAGACTGAAGCTTACTTT.

This clonotype has a count of ten or more. The chain employs TRBV12-3 or TRBV12-4 and TRBJ2-7, with D maybe TRBD1 (6 bases). The CDR3 is made up of 14 amino acids. Trimming removed 3 bases from V and 2 bases from J, with 11 bases in between. The CDR3 reads CASSLIQGTYEQYF. Written as DNA, the CDR3 is TGTGCCAGCAGTTTGATCCAGGGGACCTACGAGCAGTACTTC.

This clonotype occurred many times. The rearrangement uses TRBV11-2 and TRBJ1-1; D not resolved. The CDR3 is 13 amino acids. V shed 2 bases and J shed 6 bases, with 10 bases lying between them. CDR1 is SGHAT, CDR2 FQNNGV, per germline. CDR3 DNA sequence: TGTGCCAGCAGCTTACTTCGCACCGCTGAAGCTTTCTTT. It yields the protein CASSLLRTAEAFF.

This clonotype appeared a few times. The chain combines TRBV7-2 with TRBJ2-1; the match to TRBD2 covers 8 bases. J lost 3 bases, V lost 1 base, and 5 bases had no gene match. CDR3 length: 16 amino acids. CDR1 SGHTA and CDR2 FQGNSA come from the germline V gene. CDR3 in amino acids: CASSLGGTSYYNEQFF. As DNA, the CDR3 is TGTGCCAGCAGCTTAGGGGGGACTAGTTACTACAATGAGCAGTTCTTC.

This clonotype was counted a few times. The chain links TRBV25-1 to TRBJ2-1; 7 bases line up with TRBD2. This CDR3 has 13 amino acids. CDR1 and CDR2 from the germline V gene are MGHDK and SYGVNS. The junction had 4 bases not matched to a gene; V was cut back by 2 bases and J by 9 bases. The CDR3 nucleotides read TGTGCCAGCAGTGAAAGTTCGGGGGGTGAGCAGTTCTTC. Translated: CASSESSGGEQFF.

V and J are TRBV27 and TRBJ2-6; D remains ambiguous. In germline, CDR1 is MNHEY, CDR2 SMNVEV (reference sequence). Trimming pared 2 bases from V and 3 bases from J, leaving 8 bases between. The CDR3 contains 15 residues. This CDR3 reads CASSLGNFGANVLTF. The CDR3 nucleotides read TGTGCCAGCAGTTTAGGGAATTTTGGGGCCAACGTCCTGACTTTC. Variable domain in full (rest from reference TRBV27 and TRBJ2-6): EAQVTQNPRYLITVTGKKLTVTCSQNMNHEYMSWYRQDPGLGLRQIYYSMNVEVTDKGDVPEGYKVSRKEKRNFPLILESPSPNQTSLYFCASSLGNFGANVLTFGAGSRLTVL.

This chain links TRBV7-2 with TRBJ2-7, with D perhaps matching TRBD1 (5 bases). This CDR3 spans 13 amino acids. Germline CDR1 SGHTA, CDR2 FQGNSA. Trimming took 1 base from V and 7 from J, leaving 11 bases between them. The CDR3 region has the DNA TGTGCCAGCAGCTTAGTAGGCAACAGGGAGCAGTACTTC. Amino acid sequence: CASSLVGNREQYF.

This sequence joins TRBV5-1 and TRBJ2-1; TRBD2 aligns across 9 bases. There are 16 residues in the CDR3. V lost 4 bases and J lost 9; bases outside the gene matches: 14. Germline V gene data show CDR1 as SGHRS and CDR2 as YFSETQ. The CDR3 DNA reads as TGCGCCAGCAGCGGCCTCCTAGCGGGACTTGGTGGTGAGCAGTTCTTC. Its protein is CASSGLLAGLGGEQFF. The variable domain in full, completed from reference TRBV5-1 and TRBJ2-1, reads KAGVTQTPRYLIKTRGQQVTLSCSPISGHRSVSWYQQTPGQGLQFLFEYFSETQRNKGNFPGRFSGRQFSNSRSEMNVSTLELGDSALYLCASSGLLAGLGGEQFFGPGTRLTVL.

The chain has TRBV27 and TRBJ2-6; 7 bases fit TRBD2. Germline lookup yields CDR1 MNHEY and CDR2 SMNVEV (reference sequence). V shed 5 bases and J 4 bases; nucleotides not matched to a gene: 17. This CDR3 comprises 19 residues. The CDR3 here is CASSLPLAGASRGANVLTF. For the CDR3, the DNA is TGTGCCAGCAGTCTACCCTTGGCGGGAGCTTCGAGGGGGGCCAACGTCCTGACTTTC.

This clonotype was seen repeatedly, ten times or more. J is TRBJ1-1 and V is TRBV20-1; TRBD1 agrees at 7 bases. The CDR3 extends over 14 amino acids. Germline CDR1 is DFQATT and CDR2 is SNEGSKA (reference sequence). Germline trimming cut 3 bases from V and 0 bases from J; bases unmatched to any gene: 4. CDR3 sequence reads: CSARRGRLNTEAFF. The CDR3 coding sequence is TGCAGTGCTAGGAGGGGGCGTCTGAACACTGAAGCTTTCTTT.

There are many counts of this clonotype. The V and J genes are TRBV20-1 and TRBJ2-4, with 11 bases fitting TRBD2. The CDR3 totals 17 residues. V lost 1 base, J lost 8 bases, and 13 bases stayed unmatched. Germline V gives CDR1 DFQATT, CDR2 SNEGSKA (reference sequence). Written as DNA, the CDR3 is TGCAGTGCTAGAGGATTCACTAGCGGGAGTGTAGGGGACATTCAGTACTTC. Protein product: CSARGFTSGSVGDIQYF.

The rearrangement links TRBV5-1 to TRBJ2-2; TRBD2 is a possible D gene (6 bases). Looked up from germline, CDR1 is SGHRS and CDR2 is YFSETQ. Trimming removed 4 bases at V and 3 bases at J, with 19 bases between. The CDR3 contains 17 residues. This CDR3 is CASSPSRGNRDTGELFF. As DNA, the CDR3 is TGCGCCAGCAGCCCCTCGCGGGGAAATCGGGACACCGGGGAGCTGTTTTTT.

This clonotype was found many times. The chain couples TRBV20-1 to TRBJ1-1; TRBD1 might be the D (5 bases). Germline V gene data show CDR1 as DFQATT and CDR2 as SNEGSKA (reference sequence). The V gene lost 2 bases and the J gene lost 6 bases, with 13 bases spanning the gap. This CDR3 spans 13 amino acids. CDR3 nucleotide sequence: TGCAGTGCTAGATTCGGGGCCTGGGCTGAAGCTTTCTTT. Translated, it gives CSARFGAWAEAFF.

This clonotype was counted many times. This sequence joins TRBV29-1 and TRBJ2-7, with 8 bases lining up with TRBD2. V lost 2 bases, J lost 4 bases, and 4 bases stayed unmatched. The CDR3 covers 13 residues. Per the germline V gene, CDR1 is SQVTM and CDR2 is ANQGSEA. The CDR3 DNA reads as TGCAGCGTTGAAACTAGCGGACAATACGAGCAGTACTTC. It encodes CSVETSGQYEQYF.

This clonotype was counted many times. The chain is built from TRBV20-1 and TRBJ2-1; 7 bases are a match to TRBD2. In germline, CDR1 is DFQATT, CDR2 SNEGSKA (reference sequence). V lost 5 bases, J lost 1 base, and 8 bases stayed unmatched. The CDR3 is made up of 15 amino acids. The CDR3 is CSAPGLRRSYNEQFF. Written as DNA, the CDR3 is TGCAGTGCTCCGGGACTAAGACGGTCCTACAATGAGCAGTTCTTC.

This clonotype appeared a few times. The V and J genes are TRBV28 and TRBJ2-1; 8 bases are shared with TRBD2. J gave up 5 bases and V 9 bases, and 12 bases lay outside the gene matches. The CDR3 runs to 15 residues. CDR1 and CDR2 from the germline V gene are MDHEN and SYDVKM. The CDR3 nucleotides read TGTGCCAGTCGAGGGGTAGCGGGATCGAACAATGAGCAGTTCTTC. It encodes CASRGVAGSNNEQFF.

A few counts support this clonotype. The chain has TRBV20-1 and TRBJ2-2; D call uncertain. V was shortened by 2 bases and J by 5 bases, with 9 bases between the two germline ends. The CDR3 covers 13 residues. The V gene's germline CDR1 is DFQATT and CDR2 SNEGSKA (reference sequence). This CDR3 reads CSARIPRTGELFF. The CDR3 DNA reads TGCAGTGCTAGAATACCCAGGACCGGGGAGCTGTTTTTT.

This clonotype has a count of ten or more. V and J are TRBV7-9 and TRBJ2-7, with 9 bases that match TRBD1. Trimming at V came to 5 bases and at J to 3 bases, leaving 11 bases not matched to a gene. Germline loops: CDR1 SEHNR, CDR2 FQNEAQ (reference sequence). The CDR3 runs to 16 residues. The CDR3 DNA follows: TGTGCCAGCAGCGCGCACGCCGGGACAGGGTACTACGAGCAGTACTTC. This gives the protein CASSAHAGTGYYEQYF.

This clonotype was seen many times. The V and J genes are TRBV7-9 and TRBJ2-3; a weak D match, TRBD2 (6 bases). The CDR3 is made up of 15 amino acids. V was pared by 5 bases and J by 2 bases, with 14 bases between. Germline-derived CDR1 and CDR2 are SEHNR and FQNEAQ (reference sequence). The CDR3 nucleotides are TGTGCCAGCAGCCCACTGGCGGGATCCACAGATACGCAGTATTTT. Translating gives CASSPLAGSTDTQYF.

This clonotype was seen a handful of times. The chain joins TRBV20-1 to TRBJ2-1; D is perhaps TRBD1 or TRBD2 (5 bases each). V was cut by 3 bases and J by 6 bases, with 21 bases left in between. The germline V gene encodes CDR1 DFQATT and CDR2 SNEGSKA (reference sequence). CDR3 length: 16 amino acids. The CDR3 DNA reads TGCAGTGCTAGCTTTCGGGGACCCGACCTCGGCAATGAGCAGTTCTTC. Protein sequence: CSASFRGPDLGNEQFF.

The table lists this clonotype with many counts. The chain has TRBV5-1 and TRBJ2-3, with TRBD2 matching over 7 bases. J gave up 7 bases and V 2 bases, and 7 bases lay outside the gene matches. The germline V gene encodes CDR1 SGHRS and CDR2 YFSETQ. This CDR3 comprises 14 residues. The CDR3 spells CASSFAGAGNTQYF. CDR3 in DNA: TGCGCCAGCAGCTTCGCGGGAGCAGGGAATACGCAGTATTTT. Full variable domain (missing parts from reference TRBV5-1 and TRBJ2-3): KAGVTQTPRYLIKTRGQQVTLSCSPISGHRSVSWYQQTPGQGLQFLFEYFSETQRNKGNFPGRFSGRQFSNSRSEMNVSTLELGDSALYLCASSFAGAGNTQYFGPGTRLTVL.

The chain recombines TRBV6-5 with TRBJ1-3; D gene unclear. Trimming cost V 0 bases and J 7 bases, with 10 bases left between them. Germline lookup yields CDR1 MNHEY and CDR2 SVGAGI. This CDR3 has 14 residues. The CDR3 DNA reads as TGTGCCAGCAGTTACTCGAACCAGTTGAACACCATATATTTT. Its translation is CASSYSNQLNTIYF.

The table lists this clonotype with a few counts. The chain carries TRBV9 and TRBJ1-1; D unresolved. V was shortened by 3 bases and J by 3 bases, with 15 bases between the two germline ends. Germline CDR1 SGDLS, CDR2 YYNGEE. The CDR3 contains 15 residues. For the CDR3, the DNA is TGTGCCAGCAGCGCCCCGCCGGGATGGGACACTGAAGCTTTCTTT. Its translation is CASSAPPGWDTEAFF.

The V gene is TRBV5-1, the J gene TRBJ2-3, with 13 positions matching TRBD2. CDR1 SGHRS and CDR2 YFSETQ come from the germline V gene. The CDR3 length is 17 residues. J lost 4 bases, V lost 1 base, and 6 bases had no gene match. The CDR3 loop reads CASSLNLGLAGADTQYF. Written as DNA, the CDR3 is TGCGCCAGCAGCTTGAACCTCGGACTAGCGGGGGCAGATACGCAGTATTTT.

This clonotype was observed many times. This sequence joins TRBV5-5 and TRBJ2-3, with TRBD2 identical over 13 bases. The CDR3 runs 17 residues. Germline loops: CDR1 SGHKS, CDR2 YYEKEE (reference sequence). V dropped 2 bases and J dropped 6; count of bases not matched to a gene: 9. For the CDR3, the DNA is TGTGCCAGCAGCTTTCGACTAGCGGGAGGACCGTTGGATACGCAGTATTTT. As protein: CASSFRLAGGPLDTQYF.

A few counts support this clonotype. The J gene is TRBJ2-3, the V gene TRBV12-3 or TRBV12-4; TRBD1 aligns across 9 bases. The V gene end was trimmed by 10 bases and the J gene end by 2 bases; junction bases not matched to a gene: 4. This CDR3 region has 13 residues. The CDR3 protein is CATTGGFTDTQYF. The CDR3 DNA sequence: TGTGCCACGACAGGGGGATTCACAGATACGCAGTATTTT.

In this sample, this clonotype turned up a few times. The chain combines TRBV2 with TRBJ2-3; 8 positions match TRBD2. CDR1 is SNHLY and CDR2 is FYNNEI in the germline V gene. The V gene end was trimmed by 8 bases and the J gene end by 6 bases; junction bases not matched to a gene: 16. The CDR3 extends over 16 amino acids. Written as DNA, the CDR3 is TGTGCCAGCGATTCGGGGCGGGAGGCCTGGGCGGATACGCAGTATTTT. Translation: CASDSGREAWADTQYF.

The chain uses TRBV14 and TRBJ2-5; 12 bases are shared with TRBD2. Germline CDR1 and CDR2: SGHDN and FVKESK. The V gene end was trimmed by 1 base and the J gene end by 2 bases; junction bases not matched to a gene: 8. The CDR3 totals 18 residues. The DNA of the CDR3 is TGTGCCAGCAGCCAAGGACTAGCGGGAGCCTTCCTACAAGAGACCCAGTACTTC. It codes for CASSQGLAGAFLQETQYF.

This clonotype was counted many times. The chain recombines TRBV20-1 with TRBJ2-1; the match to TRBD2 covers 9 bases. The V segment lost 1 base and the J segment 4 bases; nucleotides outside the gene matches: 8. CDR1 and CDR2 (germline): DFQATT, SNEGSKA (reference sequence). The CDR3 contains 16 residues. The CDR3 nucleotides are TGCAGTGCTAGAGGGTCTAGCGGGAAAGGTTACAATGAGCAGTTCTTC. This sequence encodes CSARGSSGKGYNEQFF.